The 7 T cell receptor beta chains below all came from one sample that was sequenced in a study of blood T cell repertoires in COVID-19. Assay: immunoSEQ multiplex PCR; the TCRdb copy retains only in-frame clones and omits some. The data show roughly 110,000 clones, with 84% seen just once and 11% to 15% held by the top ten. The sample was peripheral blood. The receptors originated from a woman aged 55-75 years with acute or convalescent COVID-19.

The chain joins TRBV5-1 to TRBJ1-3; D ambiguous. This CDR3 is built from 14 residues. The V end lost 4 bases, the J end lost 5 bases, and 13 bases lay between the germline ends. Germline V gene sequence: CDR1 SGHRS, CDR2 YFSETQ. For the CDR3, the DNA is TGCGCCAGCAGCCCCCCGGGGAGTCGAAACACCATATATTTT. Translating it yields CASSPPGSRNTIYF.

The chain carries TRBV2 and TRBJ2-5; tentative D call: TRBD1 (8 bases). V lost 1 base and J lost 5, with 11 bases in between. The CDR3 spans 14 residues. Germline CDR1 is SNHLY and CDR2 is FYNNEI. The CDR3 DNA sequence: TGTGCCAGCAGTGAAGAACAGGGGGGGGAGACCCAGTACTTC. Amino acids: CASSEEQGGETQYF.

This sequence joins TRBV2 and TRBJ2-7; tentative D call: TRBD2 (6 bases). The germline V gene has CDR1 SNHLY and CDR2 FYNNEI. The CDR3 length is 15 residues. The V and J ends lost 6 bases and 7 bases respectively, with 22 bases between them. CDR3 region: CASRSPRGTAWEQYF. Here the CDR3 DNA reads TGTGCCAGCAGGTCACCCCGGGGGACGGCGTGGGAGCAGTACTTC.

The J gene is TRBJ2-1, the V gene TRBV5-1; 8 nucleotides align to TRBD2. V lost 0 bases, J lost 4 bases, and 6 bases stayed unmatched. Germline values: CDR1 SGHRS, CDR2 YFSETQ. CDR3 length equals 16 residues. The CDR3 coding sequence is TGCGCCAGCAGCTTGGTGCGGGGGGTGAGTTACAATGAGCAGTTCTTC. Its translation: CASSLVRGVSYNEQFF.

V gene TRBV21-1 combines with J gene TRBJ2-7; the listed D gene, TRBD2, was not tested against the DNA. TRBV21-1 is reported as a pseudogene. This CDR3 comprises 19 residues. CDR3 region: CASSTRTSGRTQYTYEQYF. The CDR3 nucleotides read TGTGCCAGCAGCACCCGGACTAGCGGGAGGACCCAGTACACATACGAGCAGTACTTC.

This rearrangement joins TRBV7-2 to TRBJ2-3, with 8 bases matching TRBD2. The germline V gene encodes CDR1 SGHTA and CDR2 FQGNSA. J was trimmed by 1 base and V by 2 bases; bases with no gene match: 5. CDR3 length equals 16 residues. The CDR3 sequence: CASSLNGGGRTDTQYF. CDR3 DNA: TGTGCCAGCAGCTTAAATGGCGGGGGGCGCACAGATACGCAGTATTTT. The variable domain in full, completed from reference TRBV7-2 and TRBJ2-3, reads GAGVSQSPSNKVTEKGKDVELRCDPISGHTALYWYRQSLGQGLEFLIYFQGNSAPDKSGLPSDRFSAERTGGSVSTLTIQRTQQEDSAVYLCASSLNGGGRTDTQYFGPGTRLTVL.

The chain has TRBV5-1 and TRBJ2-3; TRBD1 might be the D (5 bases). Germline-derived CDR1 and CDR2 are SGHRS and YFSETQ. The V and J ends lost 1 base and 4 bases respectively, with 10 bases between them. The CDR3 totals 14 residues. DNA for the CDR3: TGCGCCAGCAGCTTGTCCCAGGGTCCAGATACGCAGTATTTT. Its protein product is CASSLSQGPDTQYF.